This TCR beta chain came from a study of T cells expressing NK-cell markers. CDR3 size: 14 residues. In germline, CDR1 is PRHDT, CDR2 FYEKMQ (reference sequence). Details on this clonotype: The antigen is unknown.

Using the 5' RACE reads, TCRdb records one entry per CDR3 protein without DNA. The table for this sample gives approximately 150,000 distinct CDR3 sequences. Whole-study findings and limits: The contribution of dominant NKG2C+ clonotypes to CD8+ T cells in a handful of donors was roughly 1.0-7.5%.

The chain recombines TRBV13 with TRBJ2-7; there is no DNA to check the TCRdb D call of TRBD2. The sample taken for sequencing was blood T cells: a sorted CD56 or NKG2C T cell subset, CD4+ or CD8+ T cells, or bulk PBMC T cells (not recorded which). This clonotype was obtained from a man aged 18 to 35 in good health. The CDR3 sequence: CASSLGGRVDEQYF.